Listed below are T cell receptor beta chains from one sample, sequenced in a study of blood T cell repertoires in COVID-19. Sequenced by immunoSEQ multiplex PCR; TCRdb stores in-frame clones only, minus some. Here the sample spans around 230,000 clones, roughly 87% being singletons. Sequencing was done on a sample of PBMCs or T cells enriched from blood (not recorded which). The receptor set was obtained from a man between 18 and 35 years old with acute COVID-19. The CDR3 runs from the conserved cysteine through the conserved F or W. D genes are given only for firm matches. Clone size is given for some rows only: seen once, a few or many times, or a class if the clone is expanded.

few	TRBV7-9	-	TRBJ1-1	CASTKTNPVNTEAFF	TGTGCCAGCACCAAGACAAATCCGGTGAACACTGAAGCTTTCTTT
-	TRBV9	TRBD1	TRBJ1-2	CASSPRQGNYGYTF	TGTGCCAGCAGCCCACGACAGGGGAACTATGGCTACACCTTC
-	TRBV5-1	-	TRBJ1-4	CASGRDNTEKLFF	TGCGCCAGCGGCAGGGACAACACTGAAAAACTGTTTTTT
-	TRBV19	-	TRBJ2-7	CASSMTGVTYEQYF	TGTGCCAGTAGTATGACAGGTGTGACCTACGAGCAGTACTTC
-	TRBV9	-	TRBJ2-3	CASSTDLTSTQYF	TGTGCCAGCAGCACGGACTTGACGAGTACGCAGTATTTT
few	TRBV28	-	TRBJ1-1	CASSFGQGNTEAFF	TGTGCCAGCAGTTTCGGGCAGGGCAACACTGAAGCTTTCTTT
-	TRBV5-1	-	TRBJ2-1	CASSPDYLNEQFF	TGCGCCAGCAGCCCGGACTATCTCAATGAGCAGTTCTTC
once	TRBV5-1	-	TRBJ2-1	CASSPSGADNEQFF	TGCGCCAGCAGCCCCTCCGGAGCCGACAATGAGCAGTTCTTC
-	TRBV19	-	TRBJ2-3	CASSMGADTQYF	TGTGCCAGTAGTATGGGCGCAGATACGCAGTATTTT
-	TRBV6-5	-	TRBJ1-1	CASSYGGGTEAFF	TGTGCCAGCAGTTACGGAGGTGGCACTGAAGCTTTCTTT
-	TRBV24-1	-	TRBJ2-1	CATSAGRTQFF	TGTGCCACCAGTGCGGGAAGGACGCAGTTCTTC
-	TRBV11-3	-	TRBJ1-6	CASSPPQGRHSPLHF	TGTGCCAGCAGTCCTCCACAGGGCAGACATTCACCCCTCCACTTT
-	TRBV18	TRBD2	TRBJ2-7	CASSRREGYEQYF	TGTGCCAGCTCACGAAGGGAGGGGTACGAGCAGTACTTC
-	TRBV2	TRBD1	TRBJ1-5	CASSGQGSLGQPQHF	TGTGCCAGCAGTGGACAGGGGTCCCTCGGGCAGCCCCAGCATTTT
-	TRBV19	TRBD2	TRBJ2-2	CASSIGTSGRPLNTGELFF	TGTGCCAGTAGTATCGGGACTAGCGGGAGGCCGTTGAACACCGGGGAGCTGTTTTTT
-	TRBV28	TRBD2	TRBJ2-3	CASSCPGGSGSFDTQYF	TGTGCCAGCAGTTGTCCGGGGGGTAGCGGGAGTTTCGATACGCAGTATTTT
-	TRBV15	TRBD2	TRBJ2-3	CATSRDRTSGYLASTDTQYF	TGTGCCACCAGCAGAGATAGGACTAGCGGATACCTTGCTAGCACAGATACGCAGTATTTT
-	TRBV6-5	-	TRBJ2-1	CASISFWPYNEQFF	TGTGCCAGCATTTCCTTTTGGCCCTACAATGAGCAGTTCTTC
-	TRBV28	-	TRBJ2-6	CASSLGLAGANVLTF	TGTGCCAGCAGTTTAGGACTGGCTGGGGCCAACGTCCTGACTTTC